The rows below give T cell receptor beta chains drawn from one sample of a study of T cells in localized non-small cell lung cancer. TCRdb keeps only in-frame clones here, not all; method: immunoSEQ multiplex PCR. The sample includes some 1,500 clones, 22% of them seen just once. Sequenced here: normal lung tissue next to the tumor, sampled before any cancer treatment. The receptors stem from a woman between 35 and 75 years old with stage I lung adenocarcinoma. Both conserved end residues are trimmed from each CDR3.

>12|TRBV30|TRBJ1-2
AWSVSGTYYGYT
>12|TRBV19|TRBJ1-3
ASTNVPSGNTIY
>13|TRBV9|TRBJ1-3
ASSAQGTTGNTIY
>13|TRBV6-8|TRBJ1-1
ASSYSRGGNTEAF
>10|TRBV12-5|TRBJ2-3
ASGQGGDTQY
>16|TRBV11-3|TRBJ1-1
ASSFLAGTGRPNTEAF
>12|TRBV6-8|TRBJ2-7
ASSSGTGGYEQY
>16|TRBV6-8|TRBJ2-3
ASSNRPILVRDTDTQY
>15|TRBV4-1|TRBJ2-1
ASSQDLSSGGANEQF
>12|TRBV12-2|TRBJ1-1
ATIMGTVLTEAF
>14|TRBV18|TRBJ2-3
ASSPPIGLSTDTQY
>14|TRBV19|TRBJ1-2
ASSQTQGMPGYGYT
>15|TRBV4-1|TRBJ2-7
ASSWGVENSMGYEQY
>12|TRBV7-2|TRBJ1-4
ASSFGVEAEKLF
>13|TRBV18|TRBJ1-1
ASSPQGSMNTEAF
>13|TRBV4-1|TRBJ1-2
ASSQAAGENYGYT
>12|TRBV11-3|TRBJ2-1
ASSRRDSYNEQF
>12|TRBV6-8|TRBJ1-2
ASSYDSGPRGYT
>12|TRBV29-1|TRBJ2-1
SVEDLAGYNEQF
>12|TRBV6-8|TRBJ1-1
ASRAYLGRTEAF